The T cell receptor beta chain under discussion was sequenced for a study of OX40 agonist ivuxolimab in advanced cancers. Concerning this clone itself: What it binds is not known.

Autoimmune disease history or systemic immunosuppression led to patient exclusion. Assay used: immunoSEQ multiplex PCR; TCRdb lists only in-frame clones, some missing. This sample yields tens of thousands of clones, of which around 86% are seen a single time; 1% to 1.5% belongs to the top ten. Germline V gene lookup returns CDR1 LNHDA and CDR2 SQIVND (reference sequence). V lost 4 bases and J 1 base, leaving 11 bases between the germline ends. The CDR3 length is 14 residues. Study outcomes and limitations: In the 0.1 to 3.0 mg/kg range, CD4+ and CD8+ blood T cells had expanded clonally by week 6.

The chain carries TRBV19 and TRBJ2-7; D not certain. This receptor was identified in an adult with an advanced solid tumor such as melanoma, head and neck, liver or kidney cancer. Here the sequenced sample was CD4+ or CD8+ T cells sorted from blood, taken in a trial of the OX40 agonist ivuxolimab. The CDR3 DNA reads TGTGCCAGTAGTACTAGTTATTGGTCCTACGAGCAGTACTTC. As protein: CASSTSYWSYEQYF. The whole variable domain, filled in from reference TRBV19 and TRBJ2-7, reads DGGITQSPKYLFRKEGQNVTLSCEQNLNHDAMYWYRQDPGQGLRLIYYSQIVNDFQKGDIAEGYSVSREKKESFPLTVTSAQKNPTAFYLCASSTSYWSYEQYFGPGTRLTVT.